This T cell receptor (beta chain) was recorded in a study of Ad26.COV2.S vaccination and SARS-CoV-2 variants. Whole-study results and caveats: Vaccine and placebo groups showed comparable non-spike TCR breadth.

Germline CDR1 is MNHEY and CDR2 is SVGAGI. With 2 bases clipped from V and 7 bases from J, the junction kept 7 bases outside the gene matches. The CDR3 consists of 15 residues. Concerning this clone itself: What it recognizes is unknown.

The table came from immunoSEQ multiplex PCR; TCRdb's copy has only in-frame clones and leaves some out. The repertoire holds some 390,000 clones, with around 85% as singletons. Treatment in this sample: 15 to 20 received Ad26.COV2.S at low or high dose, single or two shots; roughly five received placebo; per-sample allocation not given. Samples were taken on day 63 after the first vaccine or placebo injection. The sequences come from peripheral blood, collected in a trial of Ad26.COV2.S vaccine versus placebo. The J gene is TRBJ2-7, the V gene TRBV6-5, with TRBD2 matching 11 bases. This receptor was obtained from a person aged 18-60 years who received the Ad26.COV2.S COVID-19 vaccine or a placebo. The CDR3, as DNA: TGTGCCAGCAGTTACGGCACTAGCGGGGGACGTGAGCAGTACTTC. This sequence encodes CASSYGTSGGREQYF.